This entry is about one TCR beta chain. Its target is unknown. This specimen belongs to a study of T cells in localized non-small cell lung cancer. The study's findings and limits: The greatest T cell clonality was found in uninvolved adjacent lung (higher than in tumor). Because sequencing included only one region (of the tumor), heterogeneity remains possible.

This table comes from immunoSEQ multiplex PCR, and its TCRdb copy is limited to in-frame clones, with some not included. The sample records about 130,000 clones, roughly 90% being singletons. The CDR3 loop spans 16 amino acids. Unmatched junction bases numbered 9, after V lost 3 bases and J lost 6 bases. Germline CDR1 MNHNS, CDR2 SASEGT. The chain is built from TRBV6-1 and TRBJ1-5; TRBD1 matches at 9 bases. Sequenced here: peripheral blood, sampled before any cancer treatment. This sequence was found in a female donor of 60 years or more with stage I lung adenocarcinoma. Written as DNA, the CDR3 is TGTGCCAGCAGTGACCCGACAGGGGGGGTAGGTCAGCCCCAGCATTTT. The encoded protein is CASSDPTGGVGQPQHF.